The rows below give T cell receptor beta chains drawn from one sample of a study of brain metastases from non-small cell lung cancer. Generated by immunoSEQ multiplex PCR, the TCRdb table keeps only in-frame clones and is missing some. There are several thousand clones in the sample; about 86% occur only once, and approximately 9.9% lies in the top ten. Specimen: tissue from a brain metastasis. Receptors originate from a donor at least 40 years old with non-small cell lung cancer. Both conserved end residues are part of each CDR3. Each record gives: J gene, clone size, D gene, V gene, CDR3 protein, CDR3 DNA. D genes are given only for firm matches. Clone sizes are given selectively: once, few, many, or a class where the clone is expanded.

TRBJ1-3 | NA | NA | TRBV6-5 | CASSLSAGNTIYF | TGTGCCAGCAGTCTATCGGCTGGAAACACCATATATTTT
TRBJ2-1 | few | TRBD1 | TRBV4-1 | CASGPTGDTYNEQFF | TGCGCCAGCGGCCCCACAGGGGACACCTACAATGAGCAGTTCTTC
TRBJ1-3 | NA | TRBD1 | TRBV18 | CASSGTGAGNTIYF | TGTGCCAGCTCCGGGACAGGGGCTGGAAACACCATATATTTT
TRBJ1-2 | NA | NA | TRBV6-5 | CASRDGGGGYTF | TGTGCCAGCAGAGACGGCGGGGGTGGCTACACCTTC
TRBJ1-1 | once | NA | TRBV30 | CAWRVGGEDTEAFF | TGTGCCTGGAGGGTGGGGGGCGAAGACACTGAAGCTTTCTTT
TRBJ1-3 | NA | NA | TRBV14 | CASSQVGIGNTIYF | TGTGCCAGCAGCCAAGTCGGGATTGGGAACACCATATATTTT
TRBJ1-1 | few | TRBD1 | TRBV15 | CATSRLDRLNTEAFF | TGTGCCACCAGCAGGTTGGACAGGCTTAACACTGAAGCTTTCTTT
TRBJ1-6 | NA | NA | TRBV9 | CASSVGGTSSYNSPLHF | TGTGCCAGCAGCGTAGGGGGGACTAGCTCCTATAATTCACCCCTCCACTTT
TRBJ2-7 | NA | NA | TRBV2 | CASSRDGSYEQYF | TGTGCCAGCAGTCGGGACGGCTCCTACGAGCAGTACTTC
TRBJ2-1 | once | TRBD2 | TRBV6-5 | CASRTSGRAYNEQFF | TGTGCCAGCAGAACTAGCGGGAGGGCCTACAATGAGCAGTTCTTC
TRBJ1-2 | once | NA | TRBV7-8 | CASSLATGYGYTF | TGTGCCAGCAGCTTAGCGACGGGCTATGGCTACACCTTC
TRBJ1-5 | large | NA | TRBV7-2 | CASSSLPVNQPQHF | TGTGCCAGCAGCTCCTTGCCGGTGAATCAGCCCCAGCATTTT
TRBJ2-7 | few | NA | TRBV19 | CASSMQRSSYEQYF | TGTGCCAGTAGTATGCAGCGAAGCTCCTACGAGCAGTACTTC
TRBJ2-1 | large | NA | TRBV27 | CASSLSNGGNEQFF | TGTGCCAGCAGTTTATCGAACGGCGGCAATGAGCAGTTCTTC
TRBJ2-5 | NA | TRBD1 | TRBV28 | CASSSSGQGQETQYF | TGTGCCAGCAGTTCCTCGGGACAGGGACAAGAGACCCAGTACTTC
TRBJ2-7 | NA | TRBD2 | TRBV7-9 | CASSLVSGRAYEQYF | TGTGCCAGCAGCTTAGTGAGCGGGAGGGCCTACGAGCAGTACTTC
TRBJ1-3 | NA | NA | TRBV28 | CASSPWTVNSGNTIYF | TGTGCCAGCAGTCCGTGGACGGTAAACTCTGGAAACACCATATATTTT
TRBJ1-2 | NA | TRBD1 | TRBV5-1 | CASSPGTGGGYGYTF | TGCGCCAGCAGCCCGGGGACAGGGGGAGGTTATGGCTACACCTTC
TRBJ2-1 | NA | NA | TRBV27 | CASSNQDPNNEQFF | TGTGCCAGCAGTAACCAGGACCCAAACAATGAGCAGTTCTTC
TRBJ2-6 | NA | NA | TRBV24-1 | CATSPGGSGANVLTF | TGTGCCACCAGTCCTGGGGGCTCTGGAGCCAACGTCCTGACTTTC
TRBJ1-2 | NA | NA | TRBV6-2/TRBV6-3 | CASSYGAGDRYTF | TGTGCCAGCAGTTACGGGGCAGGGGATCGCTACACCTTC
TRBJ2-5 | NA | TRBD2 | TRBV6-5 | CASSSSGGLQETQYF | TGTGCCAGCAGCTCCAGCGGGGGGCTCCAAGAGACCCAGTACTTC
TRBJ2-1 | NA | NA | TRBV6-2/TRBV6-3 | CASSYGRFNEQFF | TGTGCCAGCAGTTACGGGAGATTTAATGAGCAGTTCTTC
TRBJ1-3 | NA | NA | TRBV2 | CASSKDSSGNTIYF | TGTGCCAGCAGTAAGGACAGCTCTGGAAACACCATATATTTT